The 11 T cell receptor beta chains in this list originate from one sample, sequenced in a study of beta chain features in type 1 diabetes. What was sequenced were expressed TCRB transcripts, since all of the isolated RNA had been reverse transcribed. The assay was immunoSEQ multiplex PCR, and TCRdb's table has in-frame clones only and misses some. The table shows approximately 270,000 clones, with 13% to 15% occurring only once. Overall study findings and caveats: Significant though moderate, a shortening of TCRB CDR3s appeared in all four CD4+ subsets of Type 1 diabetes patients.

Their antigens remain unidentified. Sequencing was performed on naive CD4+ T cells from blood. The receptor source for this set is a man aged 25 to 45 with type 1 diabetes.

J is TRBJ2-7 and V is TRBV28; possible D gene TRBD2, 5 bases. The CDR3 consists of 14 residues. V shed 5 bases and J shed 7 bases, with 18 bases lying between them. Germline assignment: CDR1 MDHEN and CDR2 SYDVKM. The CDR3 loop reads CASSRGEEGGEQYF. The CDR3, as DNA: TGTGCCAGCAGTAGAGGCGAAGAGGGTGGGGAGCAGTACTTC.

This clone appeared a few times. The V and J genes are TRBV7-6 and TRBJ2-7; 7 bases agree with TRBD1. This CDR3 is 16 amino acids long. Looked up from germline, CDR1 is SGHVS and CDR2 is FNYEAQ. The junction had 6 bases not matched to a gene; V was cut back by 1 base and J by 0 bases. The CDR3 coding sequence is TGTGCCAGCAGCTTAGTAGAGGGGACAGACTCCTACGAGCAGTACTTC. Translation: CASSLVEGTDSYEQYF.

The chain combines TRBV7-6 with TRBJ1-5; no firm D call. The CDR3 covers 13 residues. V was trimmed by 2 bases and J by 3 bases, leaving 5 bases between them. The V gene's germline CDR1 is SGHVS and CDR2 FNYEAQ. This CDR3 reads CASSLQVNQPQHF. The CDR3 DNA reads as TGTGCCAGCAGCTTACAGGTCAATCAGCCCCAGCATTTT.

This clone showed up many times. The chain couples TRBV4-3 to TRBJ2-3; 8 positions agree with TRBD1. This CDR3 region has 15 residues. Germline assignment: CDR1 LGHNA and CDR2 YSLEER. The trim removed 2 bases at V and 3 bases at J, leaving 4 bases unmatched. In DNA, the CDR3 is TGCGCCAGCAGCCAAAGACAGGGGATGACAGATACGCAGTATTTT. This sequence encodes CASSQRQGMTDTQYF.

This clone has just a few counts. The rearrangement joins TRBV15 to TRBJ2-1; 7 bases fit TRBD2. The CDR3 covers 14 residues. J gave up 13 bases and V 4 bases, and 13 bases lay outside the gene matches. From germline, CDR1 is LNHNV and CDR2 YYDKDF (reference sequence). The CDR3 sequence: CATSTRGKRDPQFF. CDR3 coding DNA: TGTGCCACCAGCACCAGAGGCAAGCGGGATCCCCAGTTCTTC. Combining the CDR3 with reference TRBV15 and TRBJ2-1 gives the whole variable domain DAMVIQNPRYQVTQFGKPVTLSCSQTLNHNVMYWYQQKSSQAPKLLFHYYDKDFNNEADTPDNFQSRRPNTSFCFLDIRSPGLGDTAMYLCATSTRGKRDPQFFGPGTRLTVL.

This clone appeared a few times. The chain uses TRBV28 and TRBJ2-7, with a tentative D call TRBD1 (6 bases). Per the germline V gene, CDR1 is MDHEN and CDR2 is SYDVKM. The CDR3 has 14 amino acids. The ends were cut back, 4 bases at V and 1 base at J, with 11 bases in the middle. CDR3 nucleotides: TGTGCCAGCAGTTCCGGGACACCATCCTACGAGCAGTACTTC. Encoded protein: CASSSGTPSYEQYF.

The sample holds a few counts of this clone. The chain has TRBV19 and TRBJ2-4; D is possibly TRBD2 (7 bases). CDR1 is LNHDA, CDR2 SQIVND, per germline (reference sequence). V shed 5 bases and J shed 8 bases, with 13 bases lying between them. The CDR3 is made up of 13 amino acids. CDR3 coding DNA: TGTGCCAGTAGTGAAGGGGGAGGGCACATTCAGTACTTC. Amino acid sequence: CASSEGGGHIQYF. The variable domain in full, completed from reference TRBV19 and TRBJ2-4, reads DGGITQSPKYLFRKEGQNVTLSCEQNLNHDAMYWYRQDPGQGLRLIYYSQIVNDFQKGDIAEGYSVSREKKESFPLTVTSAQKNPTAFYLCASSEGGGHIQYFGAGTRLSVL.

V usage is TRBV15 and J usage is TRBJ2-7, with D perhaps TRBD1 (5 bases). The CDR3 totals 14 residues. The V gene's germline CDR1 is LNHNV and CDR2 YYDKDF (reference sequence). Trimming stripped 1 base from V and 4 bases from J, with 11 bases between. The CDR3 reads CATSRATGAYEQYF. The CDR3, as DNA: TGTGCCACCAGCAGAGCCACAGGAGCGTACGAGCAGTACTTC. Full variable domain (rest looked up from reference TRBV15 and TRBJ2-7): DAMVIQNPRYQVTQFGKPVTLSCSQTLNHNVMYWYQQKSSQAPKLLFHYYDKDFNNEADTPDNFQSRRPNTSFCFLDIRSPGLGDTAMYLCATSRATGAYEQYFGPGTRLTVT.

This clone turned up a few times. The rearrangement uses TRBV2 and TRBJ2-7; 9 bases are shared with TRBD1. Germline trimming cut 2 bases from V and 4 bases from J; bases unmatched to any gene: 9. Germline V gives CDR1 SNHLY, CDR2 FYNNEI. This CDR3 has 16 amino acids. CDR3 residues: CASSELKGQGRYEQYF. The CDR3 nucleotides read TGTGCCAGCAGTGAACTGAAAGGACAGGGGCGGTACGAGCAGTACTTC.

The V call is TRBV28, the J call TRBJ1-2; D not certain. CDR1 and CDR2 (germline): MDHEN, SYDVKM. The CDR3 is 11 residues long. Trimming removed 8 bases at V and 2 bases at J, with 6 bases between. CDR3 DNA: TGTGCCAGCTCGGGGAACTATGGCTACACCTTC. Protein: CASSGNYGYTF.

This clone was observed a few times. This chain connects TRBV25-1 to TRBJ2-3; D might be TRBD1 (6 bases). Germline V gives CDR1 MGHDK, CDR2 SYGVNS. V was cut by 8 bases and J by 5 bases, with 17 bases left in between. This CDR3 contains 14 residues. In DNA form, the CDR3 reads TGTGCCAGCCGCCAACAGGGCCCCATAGATACGCAGTATTTT. It codes for CASRQQGPIDTQYF.